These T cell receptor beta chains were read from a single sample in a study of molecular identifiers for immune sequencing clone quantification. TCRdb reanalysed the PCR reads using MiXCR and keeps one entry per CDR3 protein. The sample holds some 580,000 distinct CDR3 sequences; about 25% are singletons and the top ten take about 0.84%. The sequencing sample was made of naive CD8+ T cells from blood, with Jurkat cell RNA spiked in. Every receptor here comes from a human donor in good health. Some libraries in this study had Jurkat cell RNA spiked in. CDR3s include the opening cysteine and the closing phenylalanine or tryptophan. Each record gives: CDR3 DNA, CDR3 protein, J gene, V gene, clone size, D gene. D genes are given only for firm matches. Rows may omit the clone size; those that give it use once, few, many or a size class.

cdr3_nt: TGTGCCGGCAGCTTATTGGCTCCTAGCACAGATACGCAGTATTTT
cdr3_aa: CAGSLLAPSTDTQYF
j_call: TRBJ2-3
v_call: TRBV11-2
clone_size: few
d_call: NA

cdr3_nt: TGTGCCAGCAGTCCCAGGGCAGGGAGGGGCCCTGAAGCTTTCTTT
cdr3_aa: CASSPRAGRGPEAFF
j_call: TRBJ1-1
v_call: TRBV27
clone_size: NA
d_call: NA

cdr3_nt: TGTGCCAGCAGCTTAGGTATGGGCCTGATCTCCTACGAGCAGTACTTC
cdr3_aa: CASSLGMGLISYEQYF
j_call: TRBJ2-7
v_call: TRBV7-9
clone_size: NA
d_call: NA

cdr3_nt: TGTGCCAGCAGTTACGGTACCAAGGGTCGGACCACTGAAGCTTTCTTT
cdr3_aa: CASSYGTKGRTTEAFF
j_call: TRBJ1-1
v_call: TRBV7-8
clone_size: few
d_call: NA

cdr3_nt: TGTGCCAGCAGCTCCGAAGACAGGGCGGTCGGGGAGCTGTTTTTT
cdr3_aa: CASSSEDRAVGELFF
j_call: TRBJ2-2
v_call: TRBV7-9
clone_size: NA
d_call: TRBD1

cdr3_nt: TGCGCCAGCAGCCAAGTTGGCGGGGGTGATCAGCCCCAGCATTTT
cdr3_aa: CASSQVGGGDQPQHF
j_call: TRBJ1-5
v_call: TRBV4-1
clone_size: many
d_call: NA

cdr3_nt: TGTGCCAGCAGTTGGATTGGCACAGATACGCAGTATTTT
cdr3_aa: CASSWIGTDTQYF
j_call: TRBJ2-3
v_call: TRBV27
clone_size: NA
d_call: NA

cdr3_nt: TGTGCCAGCAGCTTGGGGTACACTGAAGCTTTCTTT
cdr3_aa: CASSLGYTEAFF
j_call: TRBJ1-1
v_call: TRBV7-9
clone_size: many
d_call: NA

cdr3_nt: TGCGCCAGCAGCCAATTAGGTCTTATAACTGAAGCTTTCTTT
cdr3_aa: CASSQLGLITEAFF
j_call: TRBJ1-1
v_call: TRBV4-1
clone_size: many
d_call: NA

cdr3_nt: TGTGCCACCAGTGATGAGTCTAGCGGGCTAGTTGAGCAGTTCTTC
cdr3_aa: CATSDESSGLVEQFF
j_call: TRBJ2-1
v_call: TRBV24-1
clone_size: few
d_call: TRBD2

cdr3_nt: TGTGCCAGCAGCTTCTTGACAGGGGTGAACACTGAAGCTTTCTTT
cdr3_aa: CASSFLTGVNTEAFF
j_call: TRBJ1-1
v_call: TRBV5-5
clone_size: NA
d_call: TRBD1

cdr3_nt: TGTGCCAGCAGCCCACCTCGGAGGCATGAGCAGTACTTC
cdr3_aa: CASSPPRRHEQYF
j_call: TRBJ2-7
v_call: TRBV7-9
clone_size: many
d_call: NA

cdr3_nt: TGTGCCAGCACTTGGACAGGGGGTTATTATGGCTACACCTTC
cdr3_aa: CASTWTGGYYGYTF
j_call: TRBJ1-2
v_call: TRBV2
clone_size: NA
d_call: TRBD1

cdr3_nt: TGTGCCAGCCCACCACCAACTAGCGGGAGTAGGTCCTACGAGCAGTACTTC
cdr3_aa: CASPPPTSGSRSYEQYF
j_call: TRBJ2-7
v_call: TRBV18
clone_size: once
d_call: TRBD2

cdr3_nt: TGCGCCAGCAGCCAAGTAGCGTGCCCGAACACCGGGGAGCTGTTTTTT
cdr3_aa: CASSQVACPNTGELFF
j_call: TRBJ2-2
v_call: TRBV4-3
clone_size: NA
d_call: NA

cdr3_nt: TGCGCCAGCAGCCAAGGCGGGGGGGAAAAACTGTTTTTT
cdr3_aa: CASSQGGGEKLFF
j_call: TRBJ1-4
v_call: TRBV4-1
clone_size: few
d_call: NA

cdr3_nt: TGCGCCAGCAGCCAGGTGACAGGGGGCTATGACGAGCAGTACTTC
cdr3_aa: CASSQVTGGYDEQYF
j_call: TRBJ2-7
v_call: TRBV4-3
clone_size: few
d_call: TRBD1

cdr3_nt: TGTGCCAGCAGTTTCCGACGTGGGCGGGAGAAAACCGGGGAGCTGTTTTTT
cdr3_aa: CASSFRRGREKTGELFF
j_call: TRBJ2-2
v_call: TRBV28
clone_size: few
d_call: TRBD2

cdr3_nt: TGTGCCAGCAGCTTTTGGTGGTCAGGGTCTGAAGCTTTCTTT
cdr3_aa: CASSFWWSGSEAFF
j_call: TRBJ1-1
v_call: TRBV5-4
clone_size: many
d_call: NA

cdr3_nt: TGCAGTGCTAGAGCCGGACTAGTGGGAAACACAGATACGCAGTATTTT
cdr3_aa: CSARAGLVGNTDTQYF
j_call: TRBJ2-3
v_call: TRBV20-1
clone_size: few
d_call: TRBD2

cdr3_nt: TGCAGCGTTGGTCCCGGGACTAGCGGGGTCGAAGACAATGAGCAGTTCTTC
cdr3_aa: CSVGPGTSGVEDNEQFF
j_call: TRBJ2-1
v_call: TRBV29-1
clone_size: many
d_call: TRBD2

cdr3_nt: TGCGCCAGCAGCCAAGTGGCCCTGAACACTGAAGCTTTCTTT
cdr3_aa: CASSQVALNTEAFF
j_call: TRBJ1-1
v_call: TRBV4-1
clone_size: many
d_call: NA

cdr3_nt: TGTGCCAGCAGCATGGGACCGAGCTACGAGCAGTACTTC
cdr3_aa: CASSMGPSYEQYF
j_call: TRBJ2-7
v_call: TRBV19
clone_size: many
d_call: NA

cdr3_nt: TGTGCCAGCAGCCTCGGACAGGCTCCCTTAGAGCAGTACTTC
cdr3_aa: CASSLGQAPLEQYF
j_call: TRBJ2-7
v_call: TRBV7-9
clone_size: many
d_call: TRBD1

cdr3_nt: TGTGCCAGCAGTTTCACCCCCAACACAATGACTAGCGGGGTAGAGACCCAGTACTTC
cdr3_aa: CASSFTPNTMTSGVETQYF
j_call: TRBJ2-5
v_call: TRBV6-6
clone_size: many
d_call: TRBD2

cdr3_nt: TGCAGCGTTGAGGCTAGCGGGAGGGTGGCCCAGTACTTC
cdr3_aa: CSVEASGRVAQYF
j_call: TRBJ2-5
v_call: TRBV29-1
clone_size: NA
d_call: TRBD2